This T cell receptor beta chain emerged from a study of cytomegalovirus exposure and HLA in healthy donors. For the study at large: The same platform as the 666 first-cohort repertoires was used for the 95 to 150 validation repertoires, a later analysis reported.

Data came from immunoSEQ multiplex PCR; TCRdb stores just in-frame clones and leaves some out. The table lists tens of thousands of clones, roughly 85% of them singletons. Study-level results: Rarity held for most TCR sequences, but there were some public TCRs that occurred in many donors. Cytomegalovirus association was assigned to about 180 TCR beta chains.

This CDR3 region has 14 residues. V lost 1 base and J 5 bases, leaving 10 bases between the germline ends. Germline V gene lookup returns CDR1 SGHDT and CDR2 YYEEEE. Donors came from a validation cohort of over a hundred subjects, distinct from the first 666-subject cohort. A note on this clone: Its target is not known.

The rearrangement joins TRBV5-6 to TRBJ2-1; D call uncertain. The source is a woman aged 30 to 39 in good health and CMV-seronegative. The specimen sequenced was PBMCs. CDR3 region: CASSLRLVNNEQFF. The CDR3 DNA sequence: TGTGCCAGCAGCTTGAGGCTAGTAAACAATGAGCAGTTCTTC.